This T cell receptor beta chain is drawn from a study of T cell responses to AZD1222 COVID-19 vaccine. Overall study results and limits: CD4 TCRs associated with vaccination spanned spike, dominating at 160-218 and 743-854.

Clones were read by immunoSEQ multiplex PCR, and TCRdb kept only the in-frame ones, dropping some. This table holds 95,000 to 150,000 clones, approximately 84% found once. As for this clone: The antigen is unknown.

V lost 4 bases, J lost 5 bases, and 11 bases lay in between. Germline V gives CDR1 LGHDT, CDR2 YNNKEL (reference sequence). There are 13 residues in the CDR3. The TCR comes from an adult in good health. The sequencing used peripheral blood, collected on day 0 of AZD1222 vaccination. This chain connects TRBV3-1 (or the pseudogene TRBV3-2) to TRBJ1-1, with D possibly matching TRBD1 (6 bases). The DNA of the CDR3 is TGTGCCAGCAGCCGCAGGGGAGGGACTGAAGCTTTCTTT. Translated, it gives CASSRRGGTEAFF.